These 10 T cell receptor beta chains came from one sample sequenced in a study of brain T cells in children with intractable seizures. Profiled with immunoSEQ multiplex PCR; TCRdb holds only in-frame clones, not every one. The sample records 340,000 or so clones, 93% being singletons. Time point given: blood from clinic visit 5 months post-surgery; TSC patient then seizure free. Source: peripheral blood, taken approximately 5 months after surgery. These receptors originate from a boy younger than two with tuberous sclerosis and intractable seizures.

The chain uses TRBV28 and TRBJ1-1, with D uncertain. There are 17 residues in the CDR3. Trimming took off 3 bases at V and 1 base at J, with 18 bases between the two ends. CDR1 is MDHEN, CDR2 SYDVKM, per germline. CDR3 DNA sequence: TGTGCCAGCAGTTTGTACGGAACAACGGAGAGGAACACTGAAGCTTTCTTT. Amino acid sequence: CASSLYGTTERNTEAFF.

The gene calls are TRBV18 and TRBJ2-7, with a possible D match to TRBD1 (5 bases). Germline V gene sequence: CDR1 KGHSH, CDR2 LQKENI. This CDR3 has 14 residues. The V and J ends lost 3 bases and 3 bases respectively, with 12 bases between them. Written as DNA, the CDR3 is TGTGCCAGCTCACCCCAGGGAATCCTCTACGAGCAGTACTTC. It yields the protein CASSPQGILYEQYF.

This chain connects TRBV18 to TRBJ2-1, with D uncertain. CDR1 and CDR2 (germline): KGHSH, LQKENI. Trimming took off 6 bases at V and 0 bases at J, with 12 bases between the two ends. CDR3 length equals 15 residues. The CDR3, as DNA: TGTGCCAGCTCCCAAACACGTCTCTCCTACAATGAGCAGTTCTTC. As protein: CASSQTRLSYNEQFF. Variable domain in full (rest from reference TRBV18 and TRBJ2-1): NAGVMQNPRHLVRRRGQEARLRCSPMKGHSHVYWYRQLPEEGLKFMVYLQKENIIDESGMPKERFSAEFPKEGPSILRIQQVVRGDSAAYFCASSQTRLSYNEQFFGPGTRLTVL.

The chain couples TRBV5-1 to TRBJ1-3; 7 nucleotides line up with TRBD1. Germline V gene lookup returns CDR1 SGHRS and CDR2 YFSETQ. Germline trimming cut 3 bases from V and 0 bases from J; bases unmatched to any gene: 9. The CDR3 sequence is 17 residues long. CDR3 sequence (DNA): TGCGCCAGCAGCTGGGCCGGGACAGCGAGCTCTGGAAACACCATATATTTT. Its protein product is CASSWAGTASSGNTIYF.

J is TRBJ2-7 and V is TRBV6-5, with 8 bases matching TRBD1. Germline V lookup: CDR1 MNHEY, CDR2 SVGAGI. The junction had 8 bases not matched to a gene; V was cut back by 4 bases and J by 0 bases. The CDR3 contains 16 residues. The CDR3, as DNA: TGTGCCAGCAGTTTCGGGACAGGCATCAGCTCCTACGAGCAGTACTTC. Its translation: CASSFGTGISSYEQYF.

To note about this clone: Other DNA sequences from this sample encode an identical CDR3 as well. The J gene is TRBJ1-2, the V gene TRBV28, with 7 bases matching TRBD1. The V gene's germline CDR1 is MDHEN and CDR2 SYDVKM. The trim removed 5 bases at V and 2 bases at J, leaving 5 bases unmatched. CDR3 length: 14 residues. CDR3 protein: CASSPGTANYGYTF. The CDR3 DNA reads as TGTGCCAGCAGTCCCGGGACAGCGAACTATGGCTACACCTTC.

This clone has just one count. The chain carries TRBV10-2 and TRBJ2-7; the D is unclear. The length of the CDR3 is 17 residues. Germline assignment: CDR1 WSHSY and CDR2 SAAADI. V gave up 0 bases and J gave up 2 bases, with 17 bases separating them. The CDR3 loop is CASSESWVCDCPYEQYF. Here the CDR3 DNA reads TGCGCCAGCAGTGAGTCTTGGGTATGCGACTGCCCCTACGAGCAGTACTTC.

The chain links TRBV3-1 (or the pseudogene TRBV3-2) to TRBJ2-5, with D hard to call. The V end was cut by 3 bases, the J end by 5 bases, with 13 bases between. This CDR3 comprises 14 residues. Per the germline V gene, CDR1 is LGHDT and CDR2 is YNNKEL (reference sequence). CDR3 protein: CASSHWIARETQYF. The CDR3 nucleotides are TGTGCCAGCAGCCACTGGATAGCCCGGGAGACCCAGTACTTC.

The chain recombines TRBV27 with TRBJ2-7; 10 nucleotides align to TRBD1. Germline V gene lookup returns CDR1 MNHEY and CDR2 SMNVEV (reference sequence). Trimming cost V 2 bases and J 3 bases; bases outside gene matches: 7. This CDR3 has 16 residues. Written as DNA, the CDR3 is TGTGCCAGCAGTTTACTACCCGGGACAGGGGTCTACGAGCAGTACTTC. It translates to CASSLLPGTGVYEQYF.

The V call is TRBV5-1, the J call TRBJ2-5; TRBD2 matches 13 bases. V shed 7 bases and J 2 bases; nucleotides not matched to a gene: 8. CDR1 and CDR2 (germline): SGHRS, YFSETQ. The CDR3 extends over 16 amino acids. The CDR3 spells CASARTSGGLQETQYF. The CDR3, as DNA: TGCGCCAGCGCGAGGACTAGCGGGGGCCTTCAAGAGACCCAGTACTTC.